The 12 T cell receptor beta chains below were found in one sample sequenced in a study of CD8+ T cells in alopecia areata. RNA was extracted and reverse transcribed into cDNA as the sequencing template. Data came from immunoSEQ multiplex PCR; TCRdb stores just in-frame clones and leaves some out. The sample is made up of some 110,000 clones, none counted only once. Material for sequencing was lesional skin. The receptors stem from a C3H/HeJ mouse with alopecia areata. The strain's MHC type: H2-k.

About this clone itself: Each gene name is a mouse one. The read falls 4 residues short of the CDR3 end, and the missing part is taken from the germline J gene. V is TRBV19 and J is TRBJ2-1, with TRBD2 matching over 10 bases. CDR1 is FNHDT and CDR2 is SITEND in the germline V gene (reference sequence). This CDR3 contains 17 residues. Trimming cost V 2 bases and J 1 base; bases outside gene matches: 6. Incomplete CDR3 DNA: TGTGCCAGCAGTATTGACTGGGGGGCTTCCAACTATGCT. This encodes CASSIDWGASNYA. In full, the CDR3 reads CASSIDWGASNYAEQFF.

This clone was counted many times. These gene names are mouse names. The sequence runs out 4 residues before the end of the CDR3; the remainder is reconstructed from the germline J gene. The V gene is TRBV1, the J gene TRBJ2-7, with a tentative D call TRBD2 (5 bases). The germline V gene has CDR1 NSQYPW and CDR2 LRSPGD (reference sequence). This CDR3 is built from 13 residues. The CDR3 DNA, read in part, is TGCACCTGCAGTGCAGGGACTTTTTAT. It is translated as CTCSAGTFY. The whole CDR3 region reads CTCSAGTFYEQYF.

Details on this clone: All gene names here are mouse names. The observed sequence ends 4 residues before the CDR3 terminus, with the missing tail filled in from the germline J gene. The rearrangement joins TRBV1 to TRBJ1-1, with TRBD1 identical over 9 bases. From germline, CDR1 is NSQYPW and CDR2 LRSPGD (reference sequence). The CDR3 extends over 16 amino acids. J lost 4 bases, V lost 0 bases, and 6 bases had no gene match. The CDR3 spells CTCSADRTGEGTEVFF. The DNA read from the CDR3 is TGCACCTGCAGTGCAGATCGGACAGGGGAAGGCACA.

As regards this clone: Gene names refer to mouse genes. The CDR3 end lies 4 residues beyond the end of the read and is filled in from the germline J gene. The chain has TRBV19 and TRBJ2-3; 10 bases map to TRBD1. CDR1 is FNHDT, CDR2 SITEND, per germline (reference sequence). After removal of 2 bases from V and 2 bases from J, the junction contained 5 bases not matched to a gene. The CDR3 length is 16 residues. CDR3 DNA, as far as it was read: TGTGCCAGCAGTATTGACAGGGGGCGCCTTGCAGAA. Amino acids: CASSIDRGRLAE. The CDR3 in full is CASSIDRGRLAETLYF.

A few counts support this clone. The genes and germline here are from mouse. The read is 4 residues too short to cover the CDR3 end, so that end is filled in from the germline J gene. The chain is built from TRBV13-1 and TRBJ2-3; D possibly corresponds to TRBD2 (8 bases). Trimming stripped 1 base from V and 0 bases from J, with 12 bases between. Germline assignment: CDR1 NSHNY and CDR2 SYGAGN. This CDR3 region has 16 residues. The sequenced part of the CDR3 DNA is TGTGCCAGCAGTGATCAGGGGGGGCGCAGTGCAGAA. Protein: CASSDQGGRSAE. In full, the CDR3 is CASSDQGGRSAETLYF.

About this clone: The listed genes are named as in mouse. The CDR3 reads CASSMGGRPNYAEQFF. The sequenced part of the CDR3 DNA is TGTGCCAGCAGTATGGGGGGCCGGCCCAACTATGCT. V and J are TRBV19 and TRBJ2-1; maybe TRBD2 (7 bases). Coverage ceases 4 residues before the CDR3 finishes, and the germline J gene fills in the end. The CDR3 loop spans 16 amino acids. Per germline, CDR1 FNHDT and CDR2 SITEND (reference sequence). V was pared by 2 bases and J by 1 base, with 13 bases between.

This clone was counted between two and nine times. Gene names refer to mouse genes. The observed sequence ends 4 residues before the CDR3 terminus, with the missing tail filled in from the germline J gene. V and J are TRBV19 and TRBJ2-3, with D perhaps matching TRBD1 (5 bases). The CDR3 length is 16 residues. Per germline, CDR1 FNHDT and CDR2 SITEND (reference sequence). V dropped 2 bases and J dropped 0 bases, with 13 bases sitting between them. The part of the CDR3 DNA that was read is TGTGCCAGCAGTATCGGCAGGGAGCCTAGTGCAGAA. This sequence encodes CASSIGREPSAE. The CDR3, in full, reads CASSIGREPSAETLYF.

As concerns this clone: The germline and genes are mouse ones. The read finishes 4 residues shy of the CDR3 end, and the germline J gene is used to complete it. The genes are TRBV14 and TRBJ2-1; 10 nucleotides agree with TRBD1. Germline V gene data show CDR1 as SGHDT and CDR2 as FRDEAV. Trimming took 1 base from V and 3 from J; bases not matched to a gene: 4. The CDR3 spans 16 residues. Incomplete CDR3 DNA: TGTGCCAGCAGTTTCCCCCGGACAGGGGGCTATGCT. It codes for CASSFPRTGGYA. The whole CDR3 sequence is CASSFPRTGGYAEQFF. The whole variable domain, remainder taken from reference TRBV14 and TRBJ2-1, is EAGVTQSPRYAVLQEGQAVSFWCDPISGHDTLYWYQQPRDQGPQLLVYFRDEAVIDNSQLPSDRFSAVRPKGTNSTLKIQSAKQGDTATYLCASSFPRTGGYAEQFFGPGTRLTVL.

Points on this clone: Gene names follow the mouse nomenclature. With the read ending 4 residues before the CDR3 end, the germline J gene is used to fill in that end. This sequence joins TRBV13-3 and TRBJ2-1; the D gene is possibly TRBD1 (6 bases). Trimming stripped 0 bases from V and 4 bases from J, with 14 bases between. Germline CDR1 and CDR2: NNHDY and SYVADS. This CDR3 comprises 16 residues. The covered CDR3 bases are TGTGCCAGCAGTGATGCTGTAGGGGGAGGGTATGCT. Translating gives CASSDAVGGGYA. The full CDR3 protein reads CASSDAVGGGYAEQFF.

This clone was seen at least ten times. At residue 13, the TCRdb amino acid sequence and the translated nucleotide sequence differ, so the protein here is the DNA translation. The germline and genes are mouse ones. The CDR3 here is CASGDGTGASGNTLYF. CDR3 bases read: TGTGCCAGCGGTGATGGGACAGGGGCTTCTGGAAATACG. The chain combines TRBV13-2 with TRBJ1-3; 9 bases map to TRBD1. The CDR3 is cut off 3 residues early in the read; its end comes from the germline J gene. The V and J ends lost 0 bases and 0 bases, in that order; junction bases with no gene match: 1. The CDR3 has 16 amino acids. The germline CDR1 and CDR2 sequences are NNHNN and SYGAGS (reference sequence).

As for this clone: All gene names here are mouse names. The read stops 4 residues short of the end of the CDR3; the missing end is completed from the germline J gene. The chain combines TRBV19 with TRBJ2-1; 9 positions match TRBD1. This CDR3 has 16 amino acids. Unmatched junction bases numbered 4, after V lost 0 bases and J lost 3 bases. The germline V gene has CDR1 FNHDT and CDR2 SITEND (reference sequence). CDR3 loop: CASSIVGTGIYAEQFF. CDR3 DNA, as far as it was read: TGTGCCAGCAGTATAGTTGGGACAGGGATCTATGCT.

Turning to this clone: The database protein in TCRdb disagrees with the DNA translation at residue 13; the sequence shown here was translated from the DNA. The genes and germline here are from mouse. The sequenced fragment ends 3 residues before the CDR3 boundary, so the rest is inferred from the germline J gene. This chain links TRBV16 with TRBJ1-3, with 9 bases aligning to TRBD1. J was trimmed by 0 bases and V by 4 bases; bases with no gene match: 4. The germline V gene encodes CDR1 SGHSA and CDR2 FRNQAP. CDR3 length equals 16 residues. CDR3 protein: CASSSDRGYSGNTLYF. CDR3 DNA (partial): TGTGCAAGCAGCTCCGACAGGGGGTATTCTGGAAATACG.